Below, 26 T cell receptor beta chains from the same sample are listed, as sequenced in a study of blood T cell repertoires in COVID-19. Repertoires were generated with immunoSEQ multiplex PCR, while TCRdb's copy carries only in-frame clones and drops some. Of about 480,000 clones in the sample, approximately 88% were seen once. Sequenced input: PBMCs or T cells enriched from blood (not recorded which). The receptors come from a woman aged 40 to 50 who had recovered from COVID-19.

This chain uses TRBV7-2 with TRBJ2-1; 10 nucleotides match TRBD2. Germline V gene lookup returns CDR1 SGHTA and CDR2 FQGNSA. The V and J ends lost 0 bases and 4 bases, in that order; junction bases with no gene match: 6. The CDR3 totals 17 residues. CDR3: CASSLAPSGSGYNEQFF. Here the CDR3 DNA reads TGTGCCAGCAGCTTAGCCCCTAGCGGGAGTGGGTACAATGAGCAGTTCTTC. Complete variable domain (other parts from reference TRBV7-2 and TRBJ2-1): GAGVSQSPSNKVTEKGKDVELRCDPISGHTALYWYRQSLGQGLEFLIYFQGNSAPDKSGLPSDRFSAERTGGSVSTLTIQRTQQEDSAVYLCASSLAPSGSGYNEQFFGPGTRLTVL.

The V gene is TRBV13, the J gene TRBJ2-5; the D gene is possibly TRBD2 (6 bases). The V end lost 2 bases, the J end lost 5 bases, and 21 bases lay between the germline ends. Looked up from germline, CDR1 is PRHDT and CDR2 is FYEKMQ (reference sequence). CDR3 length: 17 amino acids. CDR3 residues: CASSLSQQWGVDETQYF. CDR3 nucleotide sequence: TGTGCCAGCAGCTTATCCCAACAGTGGGGGGTAGATGAGACCCAGTACTTC. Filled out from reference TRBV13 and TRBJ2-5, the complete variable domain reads AAGVIQSPRHLIKEKRETATLKCYPIPRHDTVYWYQQGPGQDPQFLISFYEKMQSDKGSIPDRFSAQQFSDYHSELNMSSLELGDSALYFCASSLSQQWGVDETQYFGPGTRLLVL.

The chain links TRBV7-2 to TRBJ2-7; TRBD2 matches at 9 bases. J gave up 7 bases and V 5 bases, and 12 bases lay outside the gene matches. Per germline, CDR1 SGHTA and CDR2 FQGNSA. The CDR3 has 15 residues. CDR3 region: CASSLGLAPHREQYF. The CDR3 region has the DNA TGTGCCAGCAGCCTAGGACTAGCGCCACATAGAGAGCAGTACTTC.

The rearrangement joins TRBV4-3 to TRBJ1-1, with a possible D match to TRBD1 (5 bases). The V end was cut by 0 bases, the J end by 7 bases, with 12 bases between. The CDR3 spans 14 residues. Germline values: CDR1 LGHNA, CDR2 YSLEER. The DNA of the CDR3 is TGCGCCAGCAGCCAAGAGGCCAGGGTGGTTGAAGCTTTCTTT. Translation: CASSQEARVVEAFF.

The CDR3: CASQLGKGLNTEAFF. CDR3 sequence (DNA): TGTGCCAGCCAGCTGGGTAAGGGGCTGAACACTGAAGCTTTCTTT. The chain uses TRBV6-5 and TRBJ1-1; D perhaps matches TRBD1 (5 bases). CDR1 and CDR2 from the germline V gene are MNHEY and SVGAGI. V dropped 8 bases and J dropped 0 bases, with 16 bases sitting between them. This CDR3 comprises 15 residues.

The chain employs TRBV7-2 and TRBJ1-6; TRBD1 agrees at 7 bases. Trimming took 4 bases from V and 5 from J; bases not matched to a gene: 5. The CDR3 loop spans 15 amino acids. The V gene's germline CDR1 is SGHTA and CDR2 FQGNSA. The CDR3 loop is CASSSGTVNNSPLHF. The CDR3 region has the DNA TGTGCCAGCAGCTCGGGGACAGTCAATAATTCACCCCTCCACTTT. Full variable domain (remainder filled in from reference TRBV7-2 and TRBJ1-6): GAGVSQSPSNKVTEKGKDVELRCDPISGHTALYWYRQSLGQGLEFLIYFQGNSAPDKSGLPSDRFSAERTGGSVSTLTIQRTQQEDSAVYLCASSSGTVNNSPLHFGNGTRLTVT.

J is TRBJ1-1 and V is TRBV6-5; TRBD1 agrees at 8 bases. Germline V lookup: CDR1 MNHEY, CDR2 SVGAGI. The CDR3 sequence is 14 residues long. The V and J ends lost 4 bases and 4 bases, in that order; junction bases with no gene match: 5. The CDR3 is CASSSRTGGTEAFF. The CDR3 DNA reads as TGTGCCAGCAGTTCCAGAACAGGGGGCACTGAAGCTTTCTTT.

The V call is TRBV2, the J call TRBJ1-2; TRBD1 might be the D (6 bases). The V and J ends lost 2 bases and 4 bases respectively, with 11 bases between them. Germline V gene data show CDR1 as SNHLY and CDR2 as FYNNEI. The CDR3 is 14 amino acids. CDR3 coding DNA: TGTGCCAGCAGTGAAAGCAGGGGAAGCTATGGCTACACCTTC. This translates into CASSESRGSYGYTF.

For the CDR3, the DNA is TGTGCCAGTAGTATTGGCCCGCGGCAGCCCCAGCATTTT. Protein sequence: CASSIGPRQPQHF. This chain links TRBV19 with TRBJ1-5; D is ambiguous. The CDR3 is 13 residues long. The ends were cut back, 3 bases at V and 7 bases at J, with 10 bases in the middle. Germline lookup yields CDR1 LNHDA and CDR2 SQIVND (reference sequence).

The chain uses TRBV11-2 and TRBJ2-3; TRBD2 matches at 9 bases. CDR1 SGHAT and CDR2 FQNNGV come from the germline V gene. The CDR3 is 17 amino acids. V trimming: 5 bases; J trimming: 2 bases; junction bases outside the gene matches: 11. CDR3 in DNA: TGTGCCAGCAGCAGAGAATTAGCGGGAGTTTCCACAGATACGCAGTATTTT. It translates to CASSRELAGVSTDTQYF.

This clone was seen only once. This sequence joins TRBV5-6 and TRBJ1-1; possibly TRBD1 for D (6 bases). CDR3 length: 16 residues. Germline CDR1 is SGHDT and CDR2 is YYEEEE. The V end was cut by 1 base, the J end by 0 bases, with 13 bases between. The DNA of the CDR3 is TGTGCCAGCAGCTTGACAGGGTCAGGAATGAACACTGAAGCTTTCTTT. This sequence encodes CASSLTGSGMNTEAFF.

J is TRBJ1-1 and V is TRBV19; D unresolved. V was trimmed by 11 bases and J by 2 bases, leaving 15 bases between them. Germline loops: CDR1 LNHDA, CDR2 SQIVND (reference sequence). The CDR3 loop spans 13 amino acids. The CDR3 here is CAARERQNTEAFF. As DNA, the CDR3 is TGTGCCGCGAGGGAGCGGCAAAACACTGAAGCTTTCTTT.

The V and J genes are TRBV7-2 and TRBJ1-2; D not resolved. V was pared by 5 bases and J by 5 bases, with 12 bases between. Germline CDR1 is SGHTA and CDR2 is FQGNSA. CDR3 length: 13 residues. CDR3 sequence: CASSQASSYGYTF. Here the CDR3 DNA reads TGTGCCAGCAGCCAGGCATCCAGTTATGGCTACACCTTC. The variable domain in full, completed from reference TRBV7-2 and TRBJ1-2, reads GAGVSQSPSNKVTEKGKDVELRCDPISGHTALYWYRQSLGQGLEFLIYFQGNSAPDKSGLPSDRFSAERTGGSVSTLTIQRTQQEDSAVYLCASSQASSYGYTFGSGTRLTVV.

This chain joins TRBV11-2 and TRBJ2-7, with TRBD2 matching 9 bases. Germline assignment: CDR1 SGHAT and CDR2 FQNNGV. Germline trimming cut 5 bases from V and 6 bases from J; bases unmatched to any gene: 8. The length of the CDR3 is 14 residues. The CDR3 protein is CASSPAGGAVEQYF. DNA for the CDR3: TGTGCCAGCAGCCCCGCGGGAGGGGCGGTCGAGCAGTACTTC.

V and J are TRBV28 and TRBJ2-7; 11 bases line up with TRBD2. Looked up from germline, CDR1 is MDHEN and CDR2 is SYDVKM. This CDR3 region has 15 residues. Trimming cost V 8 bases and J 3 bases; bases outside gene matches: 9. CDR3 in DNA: TGTGCCAGCGGGGGACTAGCGGAAAATCACTACGAGCAGTACTTC. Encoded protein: CASGGLAENHYEQYF.

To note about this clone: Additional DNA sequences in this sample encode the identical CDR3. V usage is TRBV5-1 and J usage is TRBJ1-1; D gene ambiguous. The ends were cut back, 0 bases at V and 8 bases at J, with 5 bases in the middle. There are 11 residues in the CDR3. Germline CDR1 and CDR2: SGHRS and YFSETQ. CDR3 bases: TGCGCCAGCAGCTTGGGAAGCGAAGCTTTCTTT. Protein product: CASSLGSEAFF.

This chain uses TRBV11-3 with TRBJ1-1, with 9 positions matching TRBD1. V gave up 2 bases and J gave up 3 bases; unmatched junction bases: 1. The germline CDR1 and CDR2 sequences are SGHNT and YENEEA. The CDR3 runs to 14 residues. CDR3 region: CASSLWTGDTEAFF. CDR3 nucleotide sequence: TGTGCCAGCAGCTTATGGACAGGGGACACTGAAGCTTTCTTT.

The CDR3 sequence is CASSSLGQGNTEAFF. CDR3 bases: TGTGCCAGCAGTAGCCTGGGACAGGGGAACACTGAAGCTTTCTTT. The rearrangement links TRBV6-2 or TRBV6-3 to TRBJ1-1; 9 bases align to TRBD1. Trimming at V came to 5 bases and at J to 1 base, leaving 5 bases not matched to a gene. Germline V gene sequence: CDR1 MNHEY, CDR2 SVGEGT. CDR3 length: 15 amino acids.

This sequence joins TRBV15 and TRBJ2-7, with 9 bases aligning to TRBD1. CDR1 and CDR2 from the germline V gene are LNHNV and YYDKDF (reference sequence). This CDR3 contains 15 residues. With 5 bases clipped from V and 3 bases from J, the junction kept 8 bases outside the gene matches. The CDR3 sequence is CATSLSGTGRYEQYF. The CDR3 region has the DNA TGTGCCACCAGCCTAAGTGGGACAGGGCGCTACGAGCAGTACTTC.

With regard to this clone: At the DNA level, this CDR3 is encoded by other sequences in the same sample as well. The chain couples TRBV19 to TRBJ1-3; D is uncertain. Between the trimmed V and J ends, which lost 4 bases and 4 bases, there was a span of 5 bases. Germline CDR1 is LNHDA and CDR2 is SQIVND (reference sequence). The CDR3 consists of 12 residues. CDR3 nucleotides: TGTGCCAGTAGTACCTTGGGAAACACCATATATTTT. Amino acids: CASSTLGNTIYF.

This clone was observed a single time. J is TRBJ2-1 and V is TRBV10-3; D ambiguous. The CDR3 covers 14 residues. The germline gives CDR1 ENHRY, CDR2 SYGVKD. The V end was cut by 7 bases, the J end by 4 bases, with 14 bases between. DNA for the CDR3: TGTGCCATCACCATAAGTTCGGAGTACAATGAGCAGTTCTTC. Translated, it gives CAITISSEYNEQFF.

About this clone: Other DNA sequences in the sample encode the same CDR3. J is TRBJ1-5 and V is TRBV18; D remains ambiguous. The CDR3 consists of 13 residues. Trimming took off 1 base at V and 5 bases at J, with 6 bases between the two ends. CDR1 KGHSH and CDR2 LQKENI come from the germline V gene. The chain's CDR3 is CASSPLTDQPQHF. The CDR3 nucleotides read TGTGCCAGCTCACCACTCACAGATCAGCCCCAGCATTTT.

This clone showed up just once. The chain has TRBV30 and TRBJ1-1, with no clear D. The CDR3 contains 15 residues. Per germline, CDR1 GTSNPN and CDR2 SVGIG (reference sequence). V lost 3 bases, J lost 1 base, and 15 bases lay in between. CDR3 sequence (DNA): TGTGCCTGGAGGACTCCGGGGAAATCGAACACTGAAGCTTTCTTT. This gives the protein CAWRTPGKSNTEAFF. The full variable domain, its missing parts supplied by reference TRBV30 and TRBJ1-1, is SQTIHQWPATLVQPVGSPLSLECTVEGTSNPNLYWYRQAAGRGLQLLFYSVGIGQISSEVPQNLSASRPQDRQFILSSKKLLLSDSGFYLCAWRTPGKSNTEAFFGQGTRLTVV.

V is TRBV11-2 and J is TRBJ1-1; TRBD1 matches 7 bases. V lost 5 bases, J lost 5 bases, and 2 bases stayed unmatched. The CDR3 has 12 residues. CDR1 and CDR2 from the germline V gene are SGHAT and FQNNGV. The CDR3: CASSPGGTEAFF. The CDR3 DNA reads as TGTGCCAGCAGCCCAGGGGGTACTGAAGCTTTCTTT.

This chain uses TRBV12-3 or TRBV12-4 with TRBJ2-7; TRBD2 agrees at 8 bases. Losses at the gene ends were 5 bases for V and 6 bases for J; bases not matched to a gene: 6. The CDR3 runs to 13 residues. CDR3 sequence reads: CASSIRGRSEQYF. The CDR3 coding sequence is TGTGCCAGCAGTATCCGCGGGAGGTCCGAGCAGTACTTC.

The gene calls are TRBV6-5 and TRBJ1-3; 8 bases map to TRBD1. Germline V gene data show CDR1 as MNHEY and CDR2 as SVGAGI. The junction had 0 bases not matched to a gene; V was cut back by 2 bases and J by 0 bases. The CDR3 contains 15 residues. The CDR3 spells CASSYTGGSGNTIYF. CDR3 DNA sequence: TGTGCCAGCAGTTACACAGGGGGCTCTGGAAACACCATATATTTT.